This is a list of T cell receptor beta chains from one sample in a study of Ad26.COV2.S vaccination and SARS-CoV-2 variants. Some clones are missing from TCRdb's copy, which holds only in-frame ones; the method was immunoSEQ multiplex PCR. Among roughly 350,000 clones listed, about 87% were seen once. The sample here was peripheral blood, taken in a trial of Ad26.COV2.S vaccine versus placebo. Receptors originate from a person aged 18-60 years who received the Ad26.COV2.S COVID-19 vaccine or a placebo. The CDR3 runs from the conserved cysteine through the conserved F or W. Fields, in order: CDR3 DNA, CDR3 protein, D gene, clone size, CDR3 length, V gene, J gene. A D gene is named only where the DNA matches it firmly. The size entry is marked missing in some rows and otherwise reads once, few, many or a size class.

DNA: TGTGCCAGCAGGACAGGGTCGGACAATCAGCCCCAGCATTTT
CDR3: CASRTGSDNQPQHF
D: TRBD1
size: -
length: 14
V: TRBV27
J: TRBJ1-5

DNA: TGCAGCGTTGCTGGGGGTGACGAGCAGTACTTC
CDR3: CSVAGGDEQYF
D: -
size: -
length: 11
V: TRBV29-1
J: TRBJ2-7

DNA: TGTGCCAGCAGCATATTCCTACGACCCATTAGGTATCCTTCAGGCTACACCTTC
CDR3: CASSIFLRPIRYPSGYTF
D: -
size: -
length: 18
V: TRBV7-3
J: TRBJ1-2

DNA: TGCAGCGTTCAAGGGGGGACAGTCGGCTATGGCTACACCTTC
CDR3: CSVQGGTVGYGYTF
D: TRBD1
size: -
length: 14
V: TRBV29-1
J: TRBJ1-2

DNA: TGTGCCAGCAGTTTAGGACAGGGGAGAGTGAATGAGCAGTTCTTC
CDR3: CASSLGQGRVNEQFF
D: TRBD1
size: -
length: 15
V: TRBV27
J: TRBJ2-1

DNA: TGTGCCAGCAGGAGACAGCTAAACACTGAAGCTTTCTTT
CDR3: CASRRQLNTEAFF
D: -
size: -
length: 13
V: TRBV6-5
J: TRBJ1-1

DNA: TGTGCCAGTAGTATTGGGGAGCAGGCTGTTTACGAGCAGTACTTC
CDR3: CASSIGEQAVYEQYF
D: -
size: -
length: 15
V: TRBV19
J: TRBJ2-7

DNA: TGTGCCAGCAGGGGGACGGGTTCAGTCGCAGAGACCCAGTACTTC
CDR3: CASRGTGSVAETQYF
D: -
size: many
length: 15
V: TRBV2
J: TRBJ2-5

DNA: TGTGCCAGCAGCCAATCCGGAAGTCGCTACGAGCAGTACTTC
CDR3: CASSQSGSRYEQYF
D: -
size: -
length: 14
V: TRBV3-1/TRBV3-2
J: TRBJ2-7

DNA: TGTGCCAGCAGCTCGACAGGGTTATCAGCAAATGAAAAACTGTTTTTT
CDR3: CASSSTGLSANEKLFF
D: TRBD1
size: -
length: 16
V: TRBV7-8
J: TRBJ1-4

DNA: TGTGCCAGCAGCCCCGGGAGAGATCCAAATTCACCCCTCCACTTT
CDR3: CASSPGRDPNSPLHF
D: -
size: once
length: 15
V: TRBV3-1/TRBV3-2
J: TRBJ1-6

DNA: TGTGCCAGTAAGCCGGGGGGGACCACTGAAGCTTTCTTT
CDR3: CASKPGGTTEAFF
D: -
size: -
length: 13
V: TRBV19
J: TRBJ1-1

DNA: TGTGCCATCAGTGAGTCAGGGCCCTACGAGCAGTACTTC
CDR3: CAISESGPYEQYF
D: -
size: -
length: 13
V: TRBV10-3
J: TRBJ2-7

DNA: TGTGCCAGCAGTTTGAGGCAAATCTCTGGGGCCAACGTCCTGACTTTC
CDR3: CASSLRQISGANVLTF
D: -
size: -
length: 16
V: TRBV28
J: TRBJ2-6

DNA: TGTGCCAGCAGCGGCACACACAATGAGCAGTTCTTC
CDR3: CASSGTHNEQFF
D: -
size: -
length: 12
V: TRBV9
J: TRBJ2-1

DNA: TGTGCCAGCAGCCCTCGGACAGGCGACTATGGCTACACCTTC
CDR3: CASSPRTGDYGYTF
D: TRBD1
size: -
length: 14
V: TRBV28
J: TRBJ1-2

DNA: TGTGCCAGCAGTTTGCGTGGGACAGGGGGTATGAACACTGAAGCTTTCTTT
CDR3: CASSLRGTGGMNTEAFF
D: TRBD1
size: -
length: 17
V: TRBV27
J: TRBJ1-1

DNA: TGTGCCAGTAGTTCCCCTTGGGGGGGCAGGGCTGAAGCTTTCTTT
CDR3: CASSSPWGGRAEAFF
D: -
size: -
length: 15
V: TRBV19
J: TRBJ1-1

DNA: TGCGCCAGCAGCCATCCCGGCGGGACTGCTAATCAGCCCCAGCATTTT
CDR3: CASSHPGGTANQPQHF
D: -
size: once
length: 16
V: TRBV4-1
J: TRBJ1-5

DNA: TGTGCCAGCAGTGTCGACACAGATACGCAGTATTTT
CDR3: CASSVDTDTQYF
D: -
size: -
length: 12
V: TRBV12-3/TRBV12-4
J: TRBJ2-3

DNA: TGTGCCAGCACAGACAGGGGTAGCTATGGCTACACCTTC
CDR3: CASTDRGSYGYTF
D: TRBD1
size: -
length: 13
V: TRBV18
J: TRBJ1-2

DNA: TGTGCCAGCAGCACTGGTCCGGGACTAGCGGGAGGGCAAAGCACAGATACGCAGTATTTT
CDR3: CASSTGPGLAGGQSTDTQYF
D: TRBD2
size: -
length: 20
V: TRBV5-4
J: TRBJ2-3

DNA: TGTGCCAGCAGCTTAGGACTAGCGGGAGTCCCCTACAATGAGCAGTTCTTC
CDR3: CASSLGLAGVPYNEQFF
D: TRBD2
size: once
length: 17
V: TRBV11-3
J: TRBJ2-1

DNA: TGTGCCATCAGTGAGGGGCATGGCACAGATACGCAGTATTTT
CDR3: CAISEGHGTDTQYF
D: -
size: -
length: 14
V: TRBV10-3
J: TRBJ2-3

DNA: TGTGCCAGCAGCCAAGAAGAAGGCAGGGTATATCAGCCCCAGCATTTT
CDR3: CASSQEEGRVYQPQHF
D: -
size: -
length: 16
V: TRBV4-2
J: TRBJ1-5

DNA: TGTGCCAGTAGTATTAGAGGAGCTGAGCAGTTCTTC
CDR3: CASSIRGAEQFF
D: -
size: -
length: 12
V: TRBV19
J: TRBJ2-1

DNA: TGTGCCAGCAGTGAAACAGGGAGCACCGGGGAGCTGTTTTTT
CDR3: CASSETGSTGELFF
D: -
size: -
length: 14
V: TRBV25-1
J: TRBJ2-2

DNA: TGTGCCAGCAGCTTAGTTGCCCAGGTCGGAACACCTAGCAATCAGCCCCAGCATTTT
CDR3: CASSLVAQVGTPSNQPQHF
D: -
size: few
length: 19
V: TRBV7-9
J: TRBJ1-5

DNA: TGTGCCAGCAGCCGTAGCGGGAGAGGGTACGAGCAGTACTTC
CDR3: CASSRSGRGYEQYF
D: TRBD2
size: -
length: 14
V: TRBV7-3
J: TRBJ2-7

DNA: TGTGCCAGCAGCGCTGCGGCGGGAACTAATGAAAAACTGTTTTTT
CDR3: CASSAAAGTNEKLFF
D: -
size: -
length: 15
V: TRBV7-2
J: TRBJ1-4

DNA: TGTGCCAGCAGTTCGGACCCTCGACAGAATCAGCCCCAGCATTTT
CDR3: CASSSDPRQNQPQHF
D: -
size: -
length: 15
V: TRBV27
J: TRBJ1-5

DNA: TGTGCCAGCAGTGCGCAGGGGAACACCATATATTTT
CDR3: CASSAQGNTIYF
D: -
size: -
length: 12
V: TRBV12-3/TRBV12-4
J: TRBJ1-3

DNA: TGTGCCAGCAGCTTAGTGGGAGAAAAACTGTTTTTT
CDR3: CASSLVGEKLFF
D: -
size: -
length: 12
V: TRBV7-6
J: TRBJ1-4

DNA: TGTGCCAGCAGTTTACGGGGAGCCTACGAGCAGTACTTC
CDR3: CASSLRGAYEQYF
D: -
size: -
length: 13
V: TRBV12-3/TRBV12-4
J: TRBJ2-7

DNA: TGTGCCAGCAGCTTAGTTCGGCGGTGGAACACCGGGGAGCTGTTTTTT
CDR3: CASSLVRRWNTGELFF
D: -
size: -
length: 16
V: TRBV11-3
J: TRBJ2-2

DNA: TGTGCCAGCAGCTCCTCGAGGGGCGGGGGGCAGGAGACCCAGTACTTC
CDR3: CASSSSRGGGQETQYF
D: TRBD2
size: -
length: 16
V: TRBV11-3
J: TRBJ2-5

DNA: TGTGCCAGCACTTTAGGGACAGCGCAGTTCTTC
CDR3: CASTLGTAQFF
D: TRBD1
size: -
length: 11
V: TRBV2
J: TRBJ2-1

DNA: TGTGCCAGCTCACCACAGGCAAACCTCTACGAGCAGTACTTC
CDR3: CASSPQANLYEQYF
D: -
size: -
length: 14
V: TRBV18
J: TRBJ2-7

DNA: TGTGCCAGCAGCTTGGAGGGAGATACGCAGTATTTT
CDR3: CASSLEGDTQYF
D: -
size: once
length: 12
V: TRBV5-5
J: TRBJ2-3

DNA: TGTGCCAGCAGTGCACCACCCGGTCGAGCTTTCTTT
CDR3: CASSAPPGRAFF
D: -
size: -
length: 12
V: TRBV2
J: TRBJ1-1

DNA: TGTGCCAGCATCCCGACCGGGGGAGCGTGGTTGACCCAGTACTTC
CDR3: CASIPTGGAWLTQYF
D: -
size: -
length: 15
V: TRBV7-2
J: TRBJ2-5

DNA: TGTGCCAGTAGTATATGGGGGACTAGCGCTAATGAGCAGTTCTTC
CDR3: CASSIWGTSANEQFF
D: TRBD2
size: few
length: 15
V: TRBV19
J: TRBJ2-1